This TCR beta chain was retrieved from a study of molecular identifiers for immune sequencing clone quantification. TCRdb fed the PCR reads into MiXCR, producing one record per CDR3 protein. The profile shows 9,500 to 15,000 distinct CDR3 sequences, 15% to 20% of them singletons. Libraries used roughly 18,000 to 1,100,000 sorted naive CD8 T cells and 10%, 30% or 50% RNA input. The authors sorted naive CD8 T cells as CD8+CD4-CCR7+CD45RA+. The CDR3 contains 17 residues. V was clipped by 2 bases and J by 6 bases, with 21 bases between them. Germline V gene lookup returns CDR1 SGHVS and CDR2 FNYEAQ. The clonotype was recovered from a human donor in good health. Some libraries in this study had Jurkat cell RNA spiked in. The specimen sequenced was naive CD8+ T cells from blood, with Jurkat cell RNA spiked in. Subset noted: FACS-sorted CD8+CD4-CCR7+CD45RA+ naive T cells. The rearrangement uses TRBV7-6 and TRBJ2-3; a weak D match, TRBD2 (6 bases). The CDR3 DNA reads as TGTGCCAGCAGCTTATACCCGGGACTGGTCAGCTCCGATACGCAGTATTTT. It codes for CASSLYPGLVSSDTQYF.